The clone carrying this T cell receptor beta chain was seen many times. Its antigen is currently unknown. The data derive from a study of blood T cells in healthy people across ages. Study results and limitations: Aged donors had fewer naive CD4+ cells and lower diversity than long-lived donors. Possibly confounding the expanded clonotype changes was the fact that donor CMV status was unknown.

Combining a sample-barcoded 5' primer with a J-beta primer mix, a second PCR ran for 7 to 11 cycles. TCRdb itself ran the 5' RACE reads through MiXCR, one entry per CDR3 protein. The sample records about 1.8 million distinct CDR3 sequences, around 50% being singletons. Donors ranged from about 6 to 90 years old and were healthy Caucasians in Russia. The V gene lost 7 bases and the J gene lost 3 bases, with 13 bases spanning the gap. Germline CDR1 and CDR2: SQVTM and ANQGSEA. This CDR3 spans 14 amino acids. V and J are TRBV29-1 and TRBJ1-6; D is unclear. The material sequenced was blood. The source of this sequence is a woman aged 40 to 55 in good health. CDR3 coding DNA: TGCAGCGCCGCCGAGGGCAACTATAATTCACCCCTCCACTTT. Translation gives CSAAEGNYNSPLHF.